This T cell receptor beta chain was obtained from a study of blood T cell repertoires in COVID-19. In the original processing: Using reference gene primer amplification, nucleated cell counts were estimated. Some clones are missing from TCRdb's copy, which holds only in-frame ones; the method was immunoSEQ multiplex PCR. Clone size and V and J calls were adopted from that table, with D and trimming inferred from the DNA. The repertoire holds about 180,000 clones, about 90% seen once, with roughly 7.3% in the top ten. V was clipped by 4 bases and J by 6 bases; unmatched bases: 11. The CDR3 has 15 amino acids. Germline CDR1 is SGHTA and CDR2 is FQGNSA. Assignment of participants to cohorts was predicated upon participant-reported clinical history. For recovered donors of Cohort 3, there were two negative PCRs, clearance, or symptom resolution.

This clonotype was obtained from a woman aged 45-65 years who had recovered from COVID-19. The chain employs TRBV7-2 and TRBJ1-2; TRBD1 aligns across 7 bases. The material sequenced was PBMCs or T cells enriched from blood (not recorded which). This CDR3 reads CASSSRGTAGHGYTF. The DNA of the CDR3 is TGTGCCAGCAGCTCGAGAGGGACAGCGGGCCATGGCTACACCTTC.